This TCR beta chain comes out of a study of Graves' ophthalmopathy and Graves' hyperthyroidism. TCR beta CDR3 regions were amplified from RNA transcripts. In the first round, RT-PCR was carried out with HTBI primers, and a multiplex PCR formed the second round. TCRdb reanalysed the multiplex PCR reads using MiXCR and keeps one entry per CDR3 protein. The repertoire consists of over a million distinct CDR3 sequences, with 36% occurring once and the leading ten covering roughly 11%. The CDR3 has 16 amino acids. Germline assignment: CDR1 SGHRS and CDR2 YFSETQ. Unmatched junction bases numbered 8, after V lost 1 base and J lost 5 bases.

The source material was peripheral blood or thyroid tissue (not recorded which). The TCR comes from an adult man with Graves' hyperthyroidism. J is TRBJ2-5 and V is TRBV5-1, with TRBD2 identical over 10 bases. This chain's CDR3 is CASSLRASGGGETQYF. CDR3 nucleotides: TGCGCCAGCAGCTTGAGGGCTAGCGGGGGAGGGGAGACCCAGTACTTC.